This T cell receptor (beta chain) came from a study of cytomegalovirus exposure and HLA in healthy donors. Study results and limitations: High sensitivity and specificity were reportedly achieved when the classifier diagnosed cytomegalovirus status.

The primer mix had 60 Vbeta and 13 Jbeta primers. Some clones are missing from TCRdb's copy, which holds only in-frame ones; the method was immunoSEQ multiplex PCR. This sample has over 200,000 clones, with about 81% found just once. Healthy bone marrow donors made up the cohort. Donors were ostensibly healthy at sampling, although undocumented immune exposures were probable. Turning to this clone: Its antigen is unknown.

Trimming removed 3 bases from V and 5 bases from J; junction bases left unmatched: 5. The CDR3 loop spans 14 amino acids. The germline V gene has CDR1 LNHNV and CDR2 YYDKDF (reference sequence). Sequencing was performed on PBMCs. The sequence was collected from a man aged 40-55 years in good health and CMV-seropositive. This chain links TRBV15 with TRBJ1-1; 8 nucleotides line up with TRBD1. CDR3 amino acids: CATSRTGEGTEAFF. Here the CDR3 DNA reads TGTGCCACCAGCAGGACAGGGGAGGGAACTGAAGCTTTCTTT.